This T cell receptor (beta chain) was captured in a study of blood T cell repertoires in COVID-19. Across the study: T cells, B-cell-depleted T cells, or PBMCs supplied cDNA or gDNA.

The germline CDR1 and CDR2 sequences are LNHDA and SQIVND (reference sequence). The CDR3 runs to 13 residues. V lost 6 bases to trimming and J lost 6 bases; unmatched junction nucleotides: 5. How the authors handled the data: Reference gene primer amplification in the assay estimated nucleated cell counts. Method: immunoSEQ multiplex PCR; TCRdb's copy keeps in-frame clones and lacks some. V and J calls and clone size follow that table, whereas D and trimming were derived from the DNA. The sample yields some 260,000 clones, nearly 90% seen once. The chain is built from TRBV19 and TRBJ1-2; 9 bases are a match to TRBD1. Sequenced: peripheral blood. The clonotype was recovered from a woman aged 25 to 39 with acute or convalescent COVID-19. This chain's CDR3 is CASRIGTGNGYTF. The CDR3 DNA sequence: TGTGCCAGTAGGATCGGGACAGGGAATGGCTACACCTTC.